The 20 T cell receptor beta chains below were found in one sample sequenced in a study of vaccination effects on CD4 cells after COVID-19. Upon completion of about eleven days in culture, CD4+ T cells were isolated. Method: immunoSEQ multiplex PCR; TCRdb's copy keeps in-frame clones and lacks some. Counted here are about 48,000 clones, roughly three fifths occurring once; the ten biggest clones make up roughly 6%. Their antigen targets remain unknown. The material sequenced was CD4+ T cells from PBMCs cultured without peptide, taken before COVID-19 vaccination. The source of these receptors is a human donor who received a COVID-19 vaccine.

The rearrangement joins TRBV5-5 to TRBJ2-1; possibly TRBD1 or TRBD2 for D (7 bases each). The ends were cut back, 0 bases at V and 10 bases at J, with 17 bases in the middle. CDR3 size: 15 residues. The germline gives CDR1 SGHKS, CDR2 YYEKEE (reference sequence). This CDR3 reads CASSLAGGTTREQFF. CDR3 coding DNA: TGTGCCAGCAGCTTGGCAGGGGGGACTACAAGAGAGCAGTTCTTC.

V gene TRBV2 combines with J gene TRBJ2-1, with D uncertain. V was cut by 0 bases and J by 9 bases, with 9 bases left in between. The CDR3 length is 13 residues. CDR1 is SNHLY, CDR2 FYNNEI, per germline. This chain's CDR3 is CASSEALAGEQFF. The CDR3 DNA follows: TGTGCCAGCAGTGAAGCGTTGGCTGGTGAGCAGTTCTTC.

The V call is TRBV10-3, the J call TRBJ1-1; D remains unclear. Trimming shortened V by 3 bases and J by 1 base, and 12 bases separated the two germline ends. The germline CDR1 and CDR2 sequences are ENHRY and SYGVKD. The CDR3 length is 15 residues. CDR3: CAISDKGGRNTEAFF. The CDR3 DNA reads TGTGCCATCAGTGATAAGGGAGGGAGGAACACTGAAGCTTTCTTT.

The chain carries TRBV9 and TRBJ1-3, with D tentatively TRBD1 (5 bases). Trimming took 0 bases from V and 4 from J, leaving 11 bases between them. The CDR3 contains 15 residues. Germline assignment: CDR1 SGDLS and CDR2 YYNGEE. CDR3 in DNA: TGTGCCAGCAGCGTAGGTTTGGCAGGGGGAAACACCATATATTTT. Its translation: CASSVGLAGGNTIYF.

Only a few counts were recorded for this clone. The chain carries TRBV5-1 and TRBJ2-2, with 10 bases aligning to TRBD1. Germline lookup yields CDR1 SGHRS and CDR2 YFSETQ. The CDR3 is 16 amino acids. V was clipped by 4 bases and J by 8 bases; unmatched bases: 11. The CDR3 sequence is CASSLGQGGLSGELFF. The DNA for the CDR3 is TGCGCCAGCAGCCTTGGACAGGGGGGCCTGTCGGGGGAGCTGTTTTTT.

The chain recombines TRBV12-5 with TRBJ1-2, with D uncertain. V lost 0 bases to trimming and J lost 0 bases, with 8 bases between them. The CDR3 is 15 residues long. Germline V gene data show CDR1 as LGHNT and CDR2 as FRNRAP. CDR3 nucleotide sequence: TGTGCTAGTGGTTTGGTAGATCTAGCTAACTATGGCTACACCTTC. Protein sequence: CASGLVDLANYGYTF. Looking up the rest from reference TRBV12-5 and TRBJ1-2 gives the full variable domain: DARVTQTPRHKVTEMGQEVTMRCQPILGHNTVFWYRQTMMQGLELLAYFRNRAPLDDSGMPKDRFSAEMPDATLATLKIQPSEPRDSAVYFCASGLVDLANYGYTFGSGTRLTVV.

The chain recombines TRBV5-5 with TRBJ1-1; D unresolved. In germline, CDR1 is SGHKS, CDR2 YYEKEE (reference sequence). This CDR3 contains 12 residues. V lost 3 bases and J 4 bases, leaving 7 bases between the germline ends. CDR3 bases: TGTGCCAGCAGCTGGGTGGGCACTGAAGCTTTCTTT. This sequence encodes CASSWVGTEAFF.

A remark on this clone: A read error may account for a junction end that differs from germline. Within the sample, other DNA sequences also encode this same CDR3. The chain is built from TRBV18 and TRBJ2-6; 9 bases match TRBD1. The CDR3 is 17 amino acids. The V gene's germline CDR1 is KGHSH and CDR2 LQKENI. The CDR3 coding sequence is TGTGCCAGCTCTCCCGGGACAGGGCTCTCTGGGGCTAACGTCCTGACTTTC. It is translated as CASSPGTGLSGANVLTF.

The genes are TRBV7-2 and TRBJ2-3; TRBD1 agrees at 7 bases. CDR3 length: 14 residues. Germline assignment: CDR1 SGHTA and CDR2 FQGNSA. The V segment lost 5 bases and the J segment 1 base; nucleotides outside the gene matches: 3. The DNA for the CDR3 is TGTGCCAGCAGCCTAGACAGGGGCACAGATACGCAGTATTTT. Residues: CASSLDRGTDTQYF. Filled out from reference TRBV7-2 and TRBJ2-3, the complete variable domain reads GAGVSQSPSNKVTEKGKDVELRCDPISGHTALYWYRQSLGQGLEFLIYFQGNSAPDKSGLPSDRFSAERTGGSVSTLTIQRTQQEDSAVYLCASSLDRGTDTQYFGPGTRLTVL.

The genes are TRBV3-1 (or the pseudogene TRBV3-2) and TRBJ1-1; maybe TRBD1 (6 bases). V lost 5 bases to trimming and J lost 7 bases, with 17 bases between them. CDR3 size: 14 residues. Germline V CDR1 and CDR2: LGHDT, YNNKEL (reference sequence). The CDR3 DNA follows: TGTGCCAGCAGCGGGACACCTAGTATTGTTGAAGCTTTCTTT. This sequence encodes CASSGTPSIVEAFF.

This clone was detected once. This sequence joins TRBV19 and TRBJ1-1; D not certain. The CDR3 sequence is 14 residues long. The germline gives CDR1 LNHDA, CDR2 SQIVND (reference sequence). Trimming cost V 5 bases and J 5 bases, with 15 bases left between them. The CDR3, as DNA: TGTGCCAGTAGTCCGGGGAGAAGGGAGACTGAAGCTTTCTTT. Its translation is CASSPGRRETEAFF.

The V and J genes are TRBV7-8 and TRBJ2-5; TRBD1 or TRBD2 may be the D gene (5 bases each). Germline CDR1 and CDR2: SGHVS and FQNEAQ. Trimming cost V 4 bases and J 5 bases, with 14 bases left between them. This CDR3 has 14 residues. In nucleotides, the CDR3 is TGTGCCAGCAGCTCCGGGACCCCTGGGGAGACCCAGTACTTC. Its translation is CASSSGTPGETQYF.

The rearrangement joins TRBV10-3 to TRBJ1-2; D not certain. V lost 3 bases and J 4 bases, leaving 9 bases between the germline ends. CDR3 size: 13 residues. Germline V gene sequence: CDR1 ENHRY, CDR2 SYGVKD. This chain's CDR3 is CAISDQPSYGYTF. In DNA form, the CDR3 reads TGTGCCATCAGTGACCAGCCTAGCTATGGCTACACCTTC.

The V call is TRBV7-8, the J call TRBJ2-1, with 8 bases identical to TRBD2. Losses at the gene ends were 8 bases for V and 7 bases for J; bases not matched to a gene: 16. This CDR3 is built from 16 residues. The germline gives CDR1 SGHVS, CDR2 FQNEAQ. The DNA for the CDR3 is TGTGCCAGCGGTCAGACCCCGGGAGGGCCGAGGAATGAGCAGTTCTTC. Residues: CASGQTPGGPRNEQFF.

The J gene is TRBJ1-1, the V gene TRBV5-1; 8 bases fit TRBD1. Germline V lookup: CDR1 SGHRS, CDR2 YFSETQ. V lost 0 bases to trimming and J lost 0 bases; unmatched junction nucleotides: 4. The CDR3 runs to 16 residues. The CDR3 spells CASSLGGQAMNTEAFF. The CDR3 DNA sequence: TGCGCCAGCAGCTTGGGGGGACAGGCCATGAACACTGAAGCTTTCTTT.

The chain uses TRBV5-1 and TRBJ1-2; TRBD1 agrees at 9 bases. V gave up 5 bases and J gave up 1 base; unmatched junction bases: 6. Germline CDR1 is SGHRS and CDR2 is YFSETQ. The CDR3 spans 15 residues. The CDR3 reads CASSLGTGLNYGYTF. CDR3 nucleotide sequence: TGCGCCAGCAGTCTCGGGACAGGGCTTAACTATGGCTACACCTTC.

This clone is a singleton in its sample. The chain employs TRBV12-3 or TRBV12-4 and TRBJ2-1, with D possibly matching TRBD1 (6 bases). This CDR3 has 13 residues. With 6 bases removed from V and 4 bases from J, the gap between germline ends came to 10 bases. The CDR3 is CASSQGRYNEQFF. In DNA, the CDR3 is TGTGCCAGCAGCCAGGGGAGATACAATGAGCAGTTCTTC.

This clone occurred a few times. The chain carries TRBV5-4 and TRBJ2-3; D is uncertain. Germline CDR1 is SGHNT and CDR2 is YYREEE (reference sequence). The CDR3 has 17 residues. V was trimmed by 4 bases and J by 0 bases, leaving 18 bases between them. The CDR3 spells CASSVAPGQRSTDTQYF. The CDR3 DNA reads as TGTGCCAGCAGCGTCGCCCCCGGGCAAAGAAGCACAGATACGCAGTATTTT.

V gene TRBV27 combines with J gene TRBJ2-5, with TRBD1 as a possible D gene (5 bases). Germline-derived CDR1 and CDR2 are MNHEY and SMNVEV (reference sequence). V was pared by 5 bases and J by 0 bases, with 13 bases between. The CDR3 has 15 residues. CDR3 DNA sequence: TGTGCCAGCAGTACGGAGCCGGACAACCAAGAGACCCAGTACTTC. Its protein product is CASSTEPDNQETQYF.

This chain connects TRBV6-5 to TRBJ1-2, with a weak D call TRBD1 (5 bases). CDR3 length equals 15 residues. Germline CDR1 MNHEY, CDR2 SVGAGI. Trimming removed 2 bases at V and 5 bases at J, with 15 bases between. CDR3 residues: CASSYGGVRRYGYTF. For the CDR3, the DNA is TGTGCCAGCAGTTACGGGGGGGTTCGGCGGTATGGCTACACCTTC.